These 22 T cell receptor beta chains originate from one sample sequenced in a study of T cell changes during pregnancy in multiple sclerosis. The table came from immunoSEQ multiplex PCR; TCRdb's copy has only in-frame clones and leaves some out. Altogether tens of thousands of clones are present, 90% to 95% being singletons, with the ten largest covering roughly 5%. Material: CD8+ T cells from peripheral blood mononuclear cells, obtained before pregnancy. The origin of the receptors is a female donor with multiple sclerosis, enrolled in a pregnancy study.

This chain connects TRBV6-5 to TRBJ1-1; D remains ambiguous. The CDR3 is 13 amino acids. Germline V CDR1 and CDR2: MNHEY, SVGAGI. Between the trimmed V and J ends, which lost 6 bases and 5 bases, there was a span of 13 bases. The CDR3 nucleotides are TGTGCCAGCAGCCTCCGGGAAGGAACTGAAGCTTTCTTT. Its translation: CASSLREGTEAFF.

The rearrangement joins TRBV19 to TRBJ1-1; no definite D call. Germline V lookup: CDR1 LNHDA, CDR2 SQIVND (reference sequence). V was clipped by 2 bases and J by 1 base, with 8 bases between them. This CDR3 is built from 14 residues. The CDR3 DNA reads TGTGCCAGTAGTATATTTACCGGGAACACTGAAGCTTTCTTT. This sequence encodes CASSIFTGNTEAFF.

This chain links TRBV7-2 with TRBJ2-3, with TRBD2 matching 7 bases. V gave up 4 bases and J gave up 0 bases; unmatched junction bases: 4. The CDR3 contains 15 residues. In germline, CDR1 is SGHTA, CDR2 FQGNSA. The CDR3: CASSYGTISTDTQYF. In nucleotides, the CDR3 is TGTGCCAGCAGCTATGGGACTATAAGCACAGATACGCAGTATTTT.

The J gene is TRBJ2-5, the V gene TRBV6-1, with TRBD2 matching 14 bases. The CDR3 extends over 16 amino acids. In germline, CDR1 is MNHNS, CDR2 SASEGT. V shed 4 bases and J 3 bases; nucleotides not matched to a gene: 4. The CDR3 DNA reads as TGTGCCAGCAGTGGGACTAGCGGGGGGATGAAAGAGACCCAGTACTTC. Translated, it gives CASSGTSGGMKETQYF.

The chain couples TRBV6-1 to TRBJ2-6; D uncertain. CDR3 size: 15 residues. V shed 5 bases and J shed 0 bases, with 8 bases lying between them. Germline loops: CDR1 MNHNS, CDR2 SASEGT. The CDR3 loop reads CASSKPSSGANVLTF. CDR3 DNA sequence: TGTGCCAGCAGTAAACCTAGCTCTGGGGCCAACGTCCTGACTTTC.

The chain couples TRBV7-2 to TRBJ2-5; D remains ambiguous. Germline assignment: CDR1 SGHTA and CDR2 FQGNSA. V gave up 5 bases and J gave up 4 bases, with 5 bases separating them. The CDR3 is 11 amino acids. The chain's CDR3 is CASSPIETQYF. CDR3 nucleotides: TGTGCCAGCAGCCCCATAGAGACCCAGTACTTC. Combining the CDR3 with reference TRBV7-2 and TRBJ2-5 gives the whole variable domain GAGVSQSPSNKVTEKGKDVELRCDPISGHTALYWYRQSLGQGLEFLIYFQGNSAPDKSGLPSDRFSAERTGGSVSTLTIQRTQQEDSAVYLCASSPIETQYFGPGTRLLVL.

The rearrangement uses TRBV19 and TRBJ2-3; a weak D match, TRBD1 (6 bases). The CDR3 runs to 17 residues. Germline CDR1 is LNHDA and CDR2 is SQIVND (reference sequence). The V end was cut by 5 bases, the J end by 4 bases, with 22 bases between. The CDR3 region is CASSLPGASVPSDTQYF. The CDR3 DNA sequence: TGTGCCAGTAGTCTCCCAGGGGCCTCAGTACCTTCAGATACGCAGTATTTT.

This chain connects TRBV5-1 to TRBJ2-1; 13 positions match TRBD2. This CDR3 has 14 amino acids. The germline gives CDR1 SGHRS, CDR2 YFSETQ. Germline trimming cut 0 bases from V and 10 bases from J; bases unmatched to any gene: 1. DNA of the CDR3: TGCGCCAGCAGCTTGGGGGGACTAGCGGGGGAGCAGTTCTTC. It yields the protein CASSLGGLAGEQFF.

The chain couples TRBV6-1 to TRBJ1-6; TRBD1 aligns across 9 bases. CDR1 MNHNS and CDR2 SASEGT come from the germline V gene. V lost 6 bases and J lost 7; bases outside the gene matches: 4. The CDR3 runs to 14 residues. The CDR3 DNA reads TGTGCCAGCAGCGTGGGACAGGGAAATTCACCCCTCCACTTT. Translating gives CASSVGQGNSPLHF.

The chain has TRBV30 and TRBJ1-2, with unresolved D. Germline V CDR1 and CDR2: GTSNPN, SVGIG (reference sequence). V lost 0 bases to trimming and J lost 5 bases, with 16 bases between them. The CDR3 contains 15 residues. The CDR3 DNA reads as TGTGCCTGGAGTGTCTTTGGCACCCAACAGTATGGCTACACCTTC. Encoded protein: CAWSVFGTQQYGYTF. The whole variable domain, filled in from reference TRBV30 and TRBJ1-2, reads SQTIHQWPATLVQPVGSPLSLECTVEGTSNPNLYWYRQAAGRGLQLLFYSVGIGQISSEVPQNLSASRPQDRQFILSSKKLLLSDSGFYLCAWSVFGTQQYGYTFGSGTRLTVV.

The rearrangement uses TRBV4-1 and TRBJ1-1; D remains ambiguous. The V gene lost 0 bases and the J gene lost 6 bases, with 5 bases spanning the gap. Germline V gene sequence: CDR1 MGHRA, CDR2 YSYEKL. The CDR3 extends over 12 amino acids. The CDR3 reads CASSQDRAEAFF. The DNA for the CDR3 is TGCGCCAGCAGCCAAGATAGAGCTGAAGCTTTCTTT.

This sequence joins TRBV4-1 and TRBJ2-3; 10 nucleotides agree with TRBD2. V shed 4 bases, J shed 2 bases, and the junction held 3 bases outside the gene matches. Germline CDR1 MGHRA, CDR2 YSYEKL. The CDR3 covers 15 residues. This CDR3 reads CASSPLAGDTDTQYF. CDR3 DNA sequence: TGCGCCAGCAGCCCTCTAGCGGGGGACACAGATACGCAGTATTTT.

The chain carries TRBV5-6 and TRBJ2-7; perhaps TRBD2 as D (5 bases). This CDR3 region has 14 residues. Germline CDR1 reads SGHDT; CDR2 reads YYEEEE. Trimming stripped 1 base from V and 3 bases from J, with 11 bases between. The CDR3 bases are TGTGCCAGCAGCTTGTTTAGACGGGACTACGAGCAGTACTTC. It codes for CASSLFRRDYEQYF.

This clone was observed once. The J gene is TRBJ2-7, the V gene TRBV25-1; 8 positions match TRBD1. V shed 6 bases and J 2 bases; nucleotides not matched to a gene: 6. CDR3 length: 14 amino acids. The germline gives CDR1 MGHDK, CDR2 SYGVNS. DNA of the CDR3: TGTGCCAGCAGCCCTGGGACAGGACCCTACGAGCAGTACTTC. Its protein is CASSPGTGPYEQYF.

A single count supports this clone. The CDR3 DNA sequence: TGCAGCGTTGCCGGGATCGGGAGCAATCAGCCCCAGCATTTT. It encodes CSVAGIGSNQPQHF. The V and J genes are TRBV29-1 and TRBJ1-5; D gene unclear. The CDR3 has 14 amino acids. V lost 4 bases and J 1 base, leaving 11 bases between the germline ends. Germline V gene lookup returns CDR1 SQVTM and CDR2 ANQGSEA.

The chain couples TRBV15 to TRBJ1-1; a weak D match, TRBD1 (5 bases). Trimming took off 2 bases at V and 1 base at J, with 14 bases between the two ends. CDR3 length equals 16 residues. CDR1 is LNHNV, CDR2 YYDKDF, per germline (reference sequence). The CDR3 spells CATSRLEQVPNTEAFF. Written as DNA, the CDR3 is TGTGCCACCAGCAGACTGGAACAGGTCCCGAACACTGAAGCTTTCTTT.

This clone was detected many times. CDR3: CASSAYSIYNEQFF. DNA for the CDR3: TGTGCCAGCAGTGCCTATTCAATTTACAATGAGCAGTTCTTC. The genes are TRBV25-1 and TRBJ2-1, with D unclear. Germline V gives CDR1 MGHDK, CDR2 SYGVNS. The V end was cut by 4 bases, the J end by 4 bases, with 11 bases between. The CDR3 sequence is 14 residues long. The whole variable domain, filled in from reference TRBV25-1 and TRBJ2-1, reads EADIYQTPRYLVIGTGKKITLECSQTMGHDKMYWYQQDPGMELHLIHYSYGVNSTEKGDLSSESTVSRIRTEHFPLTLESARPSHTSQYLCASSAYSIYNEQFFGPGTRLTVL.

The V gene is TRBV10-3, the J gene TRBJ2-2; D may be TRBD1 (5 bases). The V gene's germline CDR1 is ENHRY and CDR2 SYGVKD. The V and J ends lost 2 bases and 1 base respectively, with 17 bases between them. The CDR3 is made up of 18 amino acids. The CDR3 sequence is CAISEPPGDSQNTGELFF. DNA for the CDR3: TGTGCCATCAGTGAGCCACCCGGCGACAGTCAGAACACCGGGGAGCTGTTTTTT.

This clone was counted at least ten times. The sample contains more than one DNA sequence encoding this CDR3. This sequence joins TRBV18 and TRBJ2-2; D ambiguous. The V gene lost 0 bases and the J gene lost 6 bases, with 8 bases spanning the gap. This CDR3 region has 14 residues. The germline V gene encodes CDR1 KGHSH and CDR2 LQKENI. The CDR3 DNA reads TGTGCCAGCTCACCACCGGTAGATTCCGGGGAGCTGTTTTTT. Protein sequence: CASSPPVDSGELFF.

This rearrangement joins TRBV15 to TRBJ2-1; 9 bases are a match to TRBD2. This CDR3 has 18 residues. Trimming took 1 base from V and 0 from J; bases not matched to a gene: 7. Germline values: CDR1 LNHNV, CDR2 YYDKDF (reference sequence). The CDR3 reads CATSRVGLAGNSYNEQFF. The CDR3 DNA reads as TGTGCCACCAGCAGAGTGGGCCTAGCGGGAAACTCCTACAATGAGCAGTTCTTC.

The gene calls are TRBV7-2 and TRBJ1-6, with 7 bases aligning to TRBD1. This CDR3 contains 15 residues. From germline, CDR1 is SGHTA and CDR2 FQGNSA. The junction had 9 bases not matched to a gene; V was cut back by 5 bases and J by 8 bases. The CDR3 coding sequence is TGTGCCAGCAGCCCCGGACAGGTTTTTGATTCACCCCTCCACTTT. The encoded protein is CASSPGQVFDSPLHF.

The CDR3 sequence is CASSPSGTGAYEQYF. The CDR3 DNA is TGTGCCAGCAGCCCGTCCGGGACAGGGGCCTACGAGCAGTACTTC. The chain couples TRBV13 to TRBJ2-7; 10 bases map to TRBD1. Looked up from germline, CDR1 is PRHDT and CDR2 is FYEKMQ (reference sequence). CDR3 size: 15 residues. Losses at the gene ends were 5 bases for V and 2 bases for J; bases not matched to a gene: 6.